This is a list of T cell receptor beta chains from one sample in a study of blood T cells in healthy people across ages. MiXCR, run by TCRdb on the 5' RACE reads, gives a single entry per CDR3 protein. The repertoire consists of about a million distinct CDR3 sequences, with roughly half occurring once and the leading ten covering about 20%. Sequencing was carried out using blood. The receptors come from a woman aged 55-70 years in good health. CDR3s include the opening cysteine and the closing phenylalanine or tryptophan. Fields, in order: J gene, D gene, clone size, V gene, CDR3 DNA, CDR3 protein. A D gene is named only where the DNA matches it firmly. Not all rows give a size; the values are once, few, many and, for expanded clones, a class.

TRBJ1-1	.	.	TRBV6-1	TGTGCCTGCAGGGACAACCCGAACACTGAAGCTTTCTTT	CACRDNPNTEAFF
TRBJ2-5	.	.	TRBV20-1	TGCAGTGCTCACATACTAGGGGGGATCCAAGAGACCCAGTACTTC	CSAHILGGIQETQYF
TRBJ2-1	.	.	TRBV14	TGTGCCAGCAGCCAAAAGAGAAATCGCTACAATGAGCAGTTCTTC	CASSQKRNRYNEQFF
TRBJ2-4	TRBD1	few	TRBV10-3	TGTGCCACATCCGGGACAGAAAACGTAAACATTCAGTACTTC	CATSGTENVNIQYF
TRBJ2-7	.	.	TRBV6-5	TGTGCCAGCAGCGCCGGTCCCTCGGGCCAGTACTTC	CASSAGPSGQYF
TRBJ2-4	.	few	TRBV20-1	TGCAGTGCTATCATGACCGGGACCCTGGTAAACATTCAGTACTTC	CSAIMTGTLVNIQYF
TRBJ2-5	.	few	TRBV20-1	TGCAGTGCTAGAGAGAGACTAATAATTCCGGGGGAGACCCAGTACTTC	CSARERLIIPGETQYF
TRBJ2-7	.	.	TRBV20-1	TGCAGCGCCGCGACCTTACAGGGTCTTAGCGCCTACGAGCAGTACTTC	CSAATLQGLSAYEQYF
TRBJ2-3	.	few	TRBV29-1	TGCAGCGTTGAACAGGGCGCCACAGATACGCAGTATTTT	CSVEQGATDTQYF
TRBJ1-1	.	.	TRBV6-5	TGTGCCAGCAGCCCGACACCCGTCCCAATGGGGACTGAAGCTTTCTTT	CASSPTPVPMGTEAFF
TRBJ1-2	.	.	TRBV28	TGTGCCAGCAGTTTACAAGTCGCGGGCTACACCTTC	CASSLQVAGYTF
TRBJ2-4	.	.	TRBV6-1	TGTGCCAGCAGTGAAGGGGGCGTTGAGGCCAAAAACATTCAGTACTTC	CASSEGGVEAKNIQYF
TRBJ1-1	TRBD1	once	TRBV3-1	TGTACCAGCAGCCAGACAGGGTCCAACACTGAAGCTTTCTTT	CTSSQTGSNTEAFF
TRBJ2-7	TRBD2	many	TRBV4-1	TGCGCCAGCAGCCAAGATGAGCTAGCGGGAGGGCTTGAGCAGTACTTC	CASSQDELAGGLEQYF
TRBJ2-3	.	few	TRBV12-3/TRBV12-4	TGTGCCAGCAGTCCGACCAGAACGGGACTGACGCAGTATTTT	CASSPTRTGLTQYF
TRBJ2-1	.	.	TRBV20-1	TGCAGTGCGACGGACTGGATCTCCTACAATGAGCAGTTCTTC	CSATDWISYNEQFF
TRBJ2-6	.	.	TRBV12-3/TRBV12-4	TGTGCCAGCAGCATAGTCTTGGCAACTGGGGCCAACGTCCTGACTTTC	CASSIVLATGANVLTF
TRBJ2-7	TRBD1	few	TRBV14	TGTGCCAGCAGGCGAGGGACAGGGCTCAACGAGCAGTACTTC	CASRRGTGLNEQYF
TRBJ2-1	.	.	TRBV28	TGTGCCAGCGAACAGGGCCCCACGAATGAGCAGTTCTTC	CASEQGPTNEQFF
TRBJ2-7	.	few	TRBV10-3	TGTGCCATCAGTGAGGCCGTTACAGGGCGCTACGAGCAGTACTTC	CAISEAVTGRYEQYF
TRBJ2-3	TRBD1	few	TRBV7-2	TGTGCCAGCAGCTCACGACAGGGGCTCACAGATACGCAGTATTTT	CASSSRQGLTDTQYF
TRBJ1-1	.	few	TRBV5-1	TGCGCCAGCAGCTCATCCCAAAGCGGGACTGAAGCTTTCTTT	CASSSSQSGTEAFF
TRBJ1-6	TRBD1	.	TRBV25-1	TGTGCCAGCAGTCCTCTCCACAGGGGTCTTTACGGGGCCGCCCTCCACTTT	CASSPLHRGLYGAALHF
TRBJ1-2	TRBD1	.	TRBV27	TGTGCCAGCTCTGCTGGGACAGTGACAGGGGCGGCTGGCTACACCTTC	CASSAGTVTGAAGYTF
TRBJ2-7	.	few	TRBV7-9	TGTGCCAGCAGCCACTGGTCTCCGCGCGCCAAAAGGAGGTACGAGCAGTACTTC	CASSHWSPRAKRRYEQYF
TRBJ2-1	TRBD1	.	TRBV29-1	TGCAGCGTTGACATCCCCCACTATAAACAGGGGGCGGCCTACAATGAGCAGTTCTTC	CSVDIPHYKQGAAYNEQFF
TRBJ2-7	TRBD1	.	TRBV28	TGTGCCAGCAGTACACAGGGGAAGGTCTACGAGCAGTACTTC	CASSTQGKVYEQYF
TRBJ2-6	.	few	TRBV4-3	TGCGCCAGCAGCCAAGACCCTAGGGGACGGCACTCTGGGGCCAACGTCCTGACTTTC	CASSQDPRGRHSGANVLTF
TRBJ2-7	.	.	TRBV4-1	TGCGCCAGCAGCCAAGTTGCTAGTGAGTACGAGCAGTACTTC	CASSQVASEYEQYF
TRBJ2-5	.	.	TRBV4-1	TGCGCCAGCAGCCTAGAGGAGAAGTACGTGCAGTACTTC	CASSLEEKYVQYF
TRBJ2-7	TRBD2	.	TRBV25-1	TGTGCCAGCACGGGAGGGATCCACGAGCAGTACTTC	CASTGGIHEQYF
TRBJ1-4	.	.	TRBV4-1	TGCGCCAGCAGCCCATCCGGTGGGGATATGAATGAAAAACTGTTTTTT	CASSPSGGDMNEKLFF
TRBJ1-5	.	once	TRBV12-3/TRBV12-4	TGTGCCAGCAGTTTTGGAGTCGGCAGGGGTCAGCCCCAGCATTTT	CASSFGVGRGQPQHF